The T cell receptor (beta chain) described here comes from a study of CD8 T cells in cerebrospinal fluid in Alzheimer's disease. Reprocessing the 10x single-cell sequencing reads, TCRdb reports a single entry for every CDR3 protein and omits DNA. Its clone listing holds approximately 810 distinct CDR3 sequences. This CDR3 region has 13 residues. Germline V gives CDR1 LGHNA, CDR2 YSLEER. Study observations and caveats: No causal link between EBV and Alzheimer's follows from EBV-specific cerebrospinal fluid TCRs, authors warned.

To note about this clonotype: Its matching antigen is unknown.

The chain couples TRBV4-3 to TRBJ2-7. The specimen sequenced was cerebrospinal fluid. The source of this sequence is a human donor with Parkinson's disease. The CDR3 spells CASSQDVGNEQYF.